This record looks at one TCR beta chain sequence and its context. What it recognizes is unknown. The CDR3 sequence is 17 residues long. Germline loops: CDR1 SGHAT, CDR2 FQNNGV. V was clipped by 4 bases and J by 2 bases, with 21 bases between them. This entry is derived from a study of blood T cells in healthy people across ages. General study findings and limits: Estimates of total diversity, which came from one million sequenced T cells, were considered to be underestimates. Using unsorted PBMCs precluded a conclusive naive versus antigen-experienced comparison. The fall in TCR beta diversity per million T cells was roughly linear with age.

Isolation of PBMCs gave at least 7 million cells per sample. A second PCR of about 7 to 11 cycles used a sample-barcoded 5' primer and a J-beta primer mix. MiXCR, run by TCRdb on the 5' RACE reads, gives a single entry per CDR3 protein. The table includes hundreds of thousands of distinct CDR3 sequences, nearly 60% detected once. The source material was blood. This clonotype was obtained from a man aged 25 to 40 in good health. This rearrangement joins TRBV11-2 to TRBJ2-7; D ambiguous. CDR3 nucleotides: TGTGCCAGCAGCTCCAGTGGCGGCGGACCCTCTCCCTACGAGCAGTACTTC. Translated: CASSSSGGGPSPYEQYF.